This T cell receptor beta chain was sequenced in a study of OX40 agonist ivuxolimab in advanced cancers. As for the study in general: Clinicians treated patients with ivuxolimab, an agonistic anti-OX40 (CD134) antibody. Patients were dosed intravenously with ivuxolimab at 0.01 to 10 mg/kg every 2 weeks. The dose-escalation cohort had hepatocellular carcinoma, melanoma, renal cell or head and neck cancer. Study-wide results and limits: Among the lowest peripheral clonal expansion occurred in 0.1-3.0 mg/kg partial responders.

With respect to this clone: Its antigen is unknown.

Germline CDR1 reads SEHNR; CDR2 reads FQNEAQ (reference sequence). The V gene lost 5 bases and the J gene lost 2 bases, with 19 bases spanning the gap. The CDR3 contains 16 residues. TCRdb's table, derived via immunoSEQ multiplex PCR, lists solely in-frame clones and lacks some. Among roughly 20,000 clones listed, about 80% were seen once. The chain is built from TRBV7-9 and TRBJ2-7; D may be TRBD1 or TRBD2 (5 bases each). The origin of this receptor is an adult with an advanced solid tumor such as melanoma, head and neck, liver or kidney cancer. Sequenced material: CD4+ or CD8+ T cells sorted from blood, taken in a trial of the OX40 agonist ivuxolimab. The CDR3 region has the DNA TGTGCCAGCAGCCCCCGGGGCCTCCTCCCAACCTACGAGCAGTACTTC. The encoded protein is CASSPRGLLPTYEQYF.